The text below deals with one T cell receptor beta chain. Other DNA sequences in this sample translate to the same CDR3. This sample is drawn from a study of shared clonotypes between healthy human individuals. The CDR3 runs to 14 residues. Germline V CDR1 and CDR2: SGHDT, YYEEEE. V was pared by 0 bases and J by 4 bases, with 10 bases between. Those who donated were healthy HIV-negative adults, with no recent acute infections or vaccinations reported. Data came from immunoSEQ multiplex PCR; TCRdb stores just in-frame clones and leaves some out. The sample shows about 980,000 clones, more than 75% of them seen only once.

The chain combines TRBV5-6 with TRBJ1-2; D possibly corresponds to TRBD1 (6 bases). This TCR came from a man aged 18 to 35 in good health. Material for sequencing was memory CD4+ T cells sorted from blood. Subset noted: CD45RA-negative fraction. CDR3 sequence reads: CASSLGGGGYGYTF. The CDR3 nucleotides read TGTGCCAGCAGCTTGGGCGGAGGGGGCTATGGCTACACCTTC.